Included here is one T cell receptor beta chain sequence, with context. The antigen it recognizes is unknown. One base away there is no much larger clone; base qualities are not given. The cohort consisted of 600 to 700 healthy bone marrow donors. All cohort members were sampled while nominally healthy, although unrecorded immune exposures were likely present. The donor was CMV seropositive and was included in the group of 250 to 300 seropositive cohort members. A peripheral blood sample was provided by each donor, and peripheral blood mononuclear cells were used for TCR beta sequencing. Genomic DNA extraction from the blood cell samples was performed with the Qiagen DNeasy Blood Extraction Kit. Library creation used the immunoSEQ multiplex PCR assay. For the multiplex PCR, a mixture combining 60 forward primers for TCR Vbeta segments and 13 reverse primers for TCR Jbeta segments was used. The CDR3 region of rearranged TCR beta genes was amplified from genomic DNA with a multiplex PCR assay. Amplified TCR beta libraries were sequenced as 87-base-pair reads on the Illumina HiSeq System. Under the source paper's analysis protocol: In a later analysis, some 80 million unique TCR beta chains were counted across the 650 to 750 repertoires, and roughly 10 million of these chains were shared by at least two donors. Raw reads were error-corrected and collapsed into unique sequences with a nearest-neighbor algorithm that merged closely related sequences to remove PCR and sequencing errors. Alignment of CDR3 sequences to IMGT reference sequences was used to assign V, D and J gene segments. For a sequence to be retained, a match of at least six nucleotides to both a V gene segment and a J gene segment was required. Rearrangements were called productive when the CDR3 lacked stop codons and stayed in frame with V and J; all others were non-productive. Following IMGT convention, CDR3 was defined as the stretch from the second conserved V-encoded cysteine to the conserved J-encoded phenylalanine. Sequences without an unambiguous match to a single V gene segment were excluded from the earlier analysis of about 600 of the donors. In an earlier analysis of several hundred of the donors, V segments were called functional above 56.7% productive rearrangements and were called segregating when the between-donor standard deviation exceeded 5%. A statistical classification framework was built to diagnose cytomegalovirus status from the catalog of TCR beta chain sequences. V and J gene assignment, in a later analysis, came from comparing TCR nucleotide sequences with IMGT/GENE-DB human TR gene sequences. The TCRdist pipeline was used in a later analysis to assign CDR3 sequences and most-parsimonious VDJ recombination scenarios. In a later analysis, each TCR beta chain was defined by its CDR3 amino acid sequence together with its V-gene family, and reads without a unique V-gene family were excluded. To address suspected cross-contamination and a sequencing artifact, a later analysis removed roughly 580 highly shared, low-generation-probability nucleotide sequences. For each public chain, a later analysis derived a clonal expansion index from normalized ranks of inferred template counts within each repertoire. A later analysis computed generation probabilities with a VDJ recombination model fitted to out-of-frame rearrangements, and checked the results against IGoR. In a later analysis, hypergeometric tests were used to score TCR-TCR, TCR-HLA and TCR-CMV co-occurrence, with a repertoire-size bias correction applied to TCR pairs. To estimate false discovery rates, a later analysis permuted the HLA or CMV assignments 20 times. In a later analysis, co-occurring TCRs were grouped using DBSCAN, and TCRdist sequence similarity was added for clustering within HLA-allele-positive subsets. For co-occurrence clustering, repertoires with fewer than 30,000 or more than 120,000 public chains were excluded, along with roughly 5 repertoires with anomalous nucleotide sharing. TCRdb provides this immuneACCESS table in a form limited to in-frame rearrangements. Some clones are lacking; in checked studies, under half of them reflect an unresolved V gene, and why the rest are absent is not known. V, J and clone size are those of that table, while D and trimming were read from the DNA. The sample table contains over 200,000 clones; only one count was recorded for about four fifths of them. The top ten constitute 4.5% to 6% of the sample.

Germline trimming amounts to 7 bases on V and 7 bases on J, with 4 as the count of junction bases outside the gene matches. The CDR3 runs 13 amino acids, cysteine and phenylalanine included. CDR3 DNA is the only sequence kept; it has 39 bases, read in frame from the first base. The germline V gene supplies CDR1 ENHRY and CDR2 SYGVKD. These data originate in a study of cytomegalovirus exposure and HLA in healthy donors (dated 2017 in TCRdb). In terms of the full investigation: An earlier analysis of about 560 of the donors reported 250 to 300 Gb of sequence data and 117 million unique TCR beta sequences obtained from 180 million or so T cells. Class I and class II HLA loci were covered by the typing at four-digit resolution. The study profiled the T cell repertoires of about 720 subjects by immunosequencing and related them to cytomegalovirus serostatus. All discovery cohort repertoires had been generated on a single sequencing platform. Donor age, sex, ethnicity and CMV serostatus were compiled together with the repertoire data. An early release covering roughly 600 HLA-typed donors comprised about 300 gigabases of sequencing data and roughly 85 million unique TCR sequences. An earlier analysis of roughly 580 of the donors used high-throughput TCR beta sequencing to judge whether each TCR beta V gene segment behaved as functional or pseudogenic. A later genetic analysis used genome-wide SNP genotypes for about three fifths of the 666 donors, treating that subset as a discovery cohort. The study aimed to test whether signatures of past pathogen exposure could be identified by cataloging public T cell receptors. Typing coverage varied by locus: roughly 620-640 donors for A, B, C, DRB1 and DQB1; roughly 520 for DQA1; over 600 for DPA1; approximately 470 for DPB1. In a later analysis, previously published TCR beta repertoires from several hundred donors were re-analyzed and high-resolution HLA genotyping was added so that TCR occurrence patterns could be studied. Among around 400 genotyped donors of the cohort, an average of around 250,000 unique TCR beta nucleotide sequences was sequenced per donor, of which 15% to 20% were non-productive. Of the roughly 410 genotyped donors, roughly 76% were placed in the genetic ancestry cluster associated with self-reported Caucasian donors. In the later analysis, no new phenotypic data were used to find candidate immune exposures; instead, reliance was placed on TCR beta sequences and their occurrence across donors. High-throughput TCR immunosequencing, statistical association of individual TCRs with disease status, and machine learning were combined to predict cytomegalovirus infection status. Roughly 5 DR-DQ haplotypes were handled as single units for association and clustering, since linkage in the cohort was strong. Besides the first cohort of 500 to 700 subjects, a separate validation cohort made up of roughly 120 different subjects was used.

What the work shows at the level of the full study, not this receptor alone: Because the 87-base-pair reads could not distinguish some IMGT-functional V segments, including TRBV6-2 and TRBV6-3, those segments were excluded. The cohort was sequenced for TCR beta chains only, and without alpha or paired-chain data the features that could be detected were limited. A later analysis found that HLA-associated TCR beta chains were more clonally expanded and had lower generation probabilities than equally common non-associated chains. V-gene and J-gene trimming of TCR beta chains was associated with a missense DCLRE1C variant in a later genetic analysis, and the association was replicated in an independent cohort. Roughly uniform sequencing depth across donors was assumed in presence/absence analyses, although this assumption may not hold. In vitro tests confirmed that three of the cytomegalovirus-associated TCR beta chains recognize cytomegalovirus antigens. At a false discovery rate of 0.05, a later analysis linked 15,000 to 20,000 TCR beta sequences to specific HLA alleles. In an earlier analysis of several hundred of the donors, most TCR beta V segments were observed in productive rearrangements about 90% or about 30% of the time, broadly matching IMGT annotations. The study listed approximately 150 TCR beta chains as associated with cytomegalovirus. Correlated functional status among segregating V segments might be attributable to linkage disequilibrium, but an unknown experimental factor could not be ruled out. A later genetic analysis reported fewer N-insertions in productive TCRs among donors in an Asian-associated ancestry cluster than the roughly 670-donor mean. A further reported finding was that TCR beta sequences accurately predicted the HLA-A and HLA-B alleles for most subjects in the first cohort. Most TCR sequences were observed very rarely across donors, whereas some public TCRs were present in many individuals. According to a later analysis, TCR association rates differed among HLA loci, with DRB1 alleles showing the most associated TCRs and HLA-C alleles showing the fewest. Because counts were too low, about 15 rarely observed V segments, including chromosome 9 orphons, were left out of the earlier analysis of several hundred of the donors. Because HLA typing was unavailable for some donors at each locus, only the typed subset was used in association tests. A later analysis found that most CMV-associated TCR beta chains appeared HLA-restricted, with HLA associations seemingly driven largely by CMV exposure. A later analysis reported that several top co-occurrence clusters appeared linked to parvovirus B19, influenza, CMV and Epstein-Barr virus. Immune exposure information for the cohort was limited to CMV serostatus. When HLA alleles, especially DR and DQ, strongly co-occurred, attributing TCR associations to individual alleles was difficult. According to the authors, the approach could potentially be generalized to other disease states and immunological phenotypes. A group of highly shared sequence variants was considered likely to be a technical artifact of the sequencing pipeline. Cytomegalovirus status was reported to be diagnosed by the classifier with high specificity and sensitivity in both the original and validation cohorts.

Recombination linked TRBV10-3 to TRBJ1-6, and 7 junction bases match TRBD1. Input material: PBMCs. The TCR sequence derives from a middle-aged woman in good health and CMV-seropositive. The CDR3 region has the sequence CAITPGQNSPLHF. The DNA is TGTGCCATCACCCCGGGACAGAATTCACCCCTCCACTTT.